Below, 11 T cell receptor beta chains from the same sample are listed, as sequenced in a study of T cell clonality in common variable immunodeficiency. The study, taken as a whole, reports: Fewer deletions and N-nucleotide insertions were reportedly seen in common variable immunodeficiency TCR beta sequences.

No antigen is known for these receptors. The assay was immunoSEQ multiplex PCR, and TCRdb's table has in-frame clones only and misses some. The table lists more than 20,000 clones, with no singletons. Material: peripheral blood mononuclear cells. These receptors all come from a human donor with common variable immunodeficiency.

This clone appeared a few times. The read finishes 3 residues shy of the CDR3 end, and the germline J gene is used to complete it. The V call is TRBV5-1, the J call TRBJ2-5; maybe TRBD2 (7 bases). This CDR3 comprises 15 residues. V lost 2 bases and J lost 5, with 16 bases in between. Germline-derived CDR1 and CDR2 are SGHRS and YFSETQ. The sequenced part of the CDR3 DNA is TGCGCCAGCAGCTTCGCCCGCGGGGGCGAGGAGACC. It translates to CASSFARGGEET. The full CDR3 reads CASSFARGGEETQYF.

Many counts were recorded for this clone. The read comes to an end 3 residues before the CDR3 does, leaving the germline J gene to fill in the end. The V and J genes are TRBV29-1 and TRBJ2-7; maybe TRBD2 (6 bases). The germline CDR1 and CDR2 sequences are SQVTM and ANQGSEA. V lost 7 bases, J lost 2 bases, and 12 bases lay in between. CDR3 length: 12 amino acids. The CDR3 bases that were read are TGCAGCGGGGGGGACGTCCCCTACGAG. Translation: CSGGDVPYE. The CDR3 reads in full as CSGGDVPYEQYF.

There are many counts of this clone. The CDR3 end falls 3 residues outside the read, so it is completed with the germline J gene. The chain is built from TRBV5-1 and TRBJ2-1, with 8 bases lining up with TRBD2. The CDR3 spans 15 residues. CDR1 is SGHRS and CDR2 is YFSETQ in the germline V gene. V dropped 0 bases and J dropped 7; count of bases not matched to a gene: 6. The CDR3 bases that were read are TGCGCCAGCAGCTTGGTCGGGGGGGCTGAGAATGAG. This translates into CASSLVGGAENE. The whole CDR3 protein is CASSLVGGAENEQFF. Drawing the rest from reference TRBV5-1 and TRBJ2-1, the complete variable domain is KAGVTQTPRYLIKTRGQQVTLSCSPISGHRSVSWYQQTPGQGLQFLFEYFSETQRNKGNFPGRFSGRQFSNSRSEMNVSTLELGDSALYLCASSLVGGAENEQFFGPGTRLTVL.

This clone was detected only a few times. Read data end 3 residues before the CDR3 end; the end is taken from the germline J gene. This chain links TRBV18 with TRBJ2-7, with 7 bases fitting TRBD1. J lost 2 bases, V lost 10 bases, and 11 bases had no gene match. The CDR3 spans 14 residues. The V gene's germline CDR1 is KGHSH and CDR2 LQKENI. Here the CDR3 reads CAISPNQGAYEQYF. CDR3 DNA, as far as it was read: TGTGCCATCTCCCCCAACCAGGGGGCCTACGAG. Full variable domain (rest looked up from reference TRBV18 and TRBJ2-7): NAGVMQNPRHLVRRRGQEARLRCSPMKGHSHVYWYRQLPEEGLKFMVYLQKENIIDESGMPKERFSAEFPKEGPSILRIQQVVRGDSAAYFCAISPNQGAYEQYFGPGTRLTVT.

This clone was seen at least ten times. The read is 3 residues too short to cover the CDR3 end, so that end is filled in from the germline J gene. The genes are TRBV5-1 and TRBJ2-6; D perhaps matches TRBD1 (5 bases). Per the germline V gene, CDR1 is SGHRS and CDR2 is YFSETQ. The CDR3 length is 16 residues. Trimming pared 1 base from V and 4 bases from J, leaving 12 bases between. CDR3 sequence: CASSLSSGSGANVLTF. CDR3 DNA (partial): TGCGCCAGCAGCTTGTCGTCAGGGTCCGGGGCCAACGTC.

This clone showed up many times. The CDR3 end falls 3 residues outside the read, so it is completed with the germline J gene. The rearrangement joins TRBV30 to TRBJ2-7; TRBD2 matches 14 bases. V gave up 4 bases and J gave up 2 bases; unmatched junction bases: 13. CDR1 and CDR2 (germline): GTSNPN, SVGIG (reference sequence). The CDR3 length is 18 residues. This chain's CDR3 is CAWTAPGLAGGSPYEQYF. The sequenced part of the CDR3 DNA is TGTGCCTGGACCGCGCCAGGACTAGCGGGGGGATCCCCCTACGAG. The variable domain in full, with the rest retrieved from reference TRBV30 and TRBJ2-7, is SQTIHQWPATLVQPVGSPLSLECTVEGTSNPNLYWYRQAAGRGLQLLFYSVGIGQISSEVPQNLSASRPQDRQFILSSKKLLLSDSGFYLCAWTAPGLAGGSPYEQYFGPGTRLTVT.

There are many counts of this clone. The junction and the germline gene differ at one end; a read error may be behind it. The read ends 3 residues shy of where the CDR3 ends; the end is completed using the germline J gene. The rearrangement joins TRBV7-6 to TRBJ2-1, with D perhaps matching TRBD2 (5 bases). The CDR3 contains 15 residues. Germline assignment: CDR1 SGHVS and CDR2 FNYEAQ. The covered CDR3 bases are TGTGCCAGCAGCCTAGCTGGTTTTAGGGACAATGAG. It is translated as CASSLAGFRDNE. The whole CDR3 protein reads CASSLAGFRDNEQFF.

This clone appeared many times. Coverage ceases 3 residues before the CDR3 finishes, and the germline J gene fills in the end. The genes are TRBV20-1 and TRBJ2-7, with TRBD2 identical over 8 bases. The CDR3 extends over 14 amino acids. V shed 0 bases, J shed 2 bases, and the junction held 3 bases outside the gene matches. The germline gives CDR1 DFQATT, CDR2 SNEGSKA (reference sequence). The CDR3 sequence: CSAREVRGAYEQYF. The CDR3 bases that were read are TGCAGTGCTAGAGAAGTGCGGGGGGCCTACGAG.

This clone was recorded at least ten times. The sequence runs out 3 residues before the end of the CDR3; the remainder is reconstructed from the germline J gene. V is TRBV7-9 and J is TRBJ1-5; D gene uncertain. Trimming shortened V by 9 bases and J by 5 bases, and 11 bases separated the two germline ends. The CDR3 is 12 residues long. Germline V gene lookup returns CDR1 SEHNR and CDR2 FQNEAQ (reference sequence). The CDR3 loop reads CARKKRDQPQHF. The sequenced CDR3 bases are TGTGCCAGGAAAAAAAGGGATCAGCCC.

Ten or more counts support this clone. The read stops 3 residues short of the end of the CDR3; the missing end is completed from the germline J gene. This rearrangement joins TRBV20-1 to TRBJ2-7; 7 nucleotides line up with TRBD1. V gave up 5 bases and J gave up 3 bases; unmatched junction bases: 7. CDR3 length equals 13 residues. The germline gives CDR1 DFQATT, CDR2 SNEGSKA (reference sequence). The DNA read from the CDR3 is TGCAGTGCTCCGAAGACAGGGAACTACGAG. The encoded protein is CSAPKTGNYE. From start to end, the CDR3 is CSAPKTGNYEQYF.

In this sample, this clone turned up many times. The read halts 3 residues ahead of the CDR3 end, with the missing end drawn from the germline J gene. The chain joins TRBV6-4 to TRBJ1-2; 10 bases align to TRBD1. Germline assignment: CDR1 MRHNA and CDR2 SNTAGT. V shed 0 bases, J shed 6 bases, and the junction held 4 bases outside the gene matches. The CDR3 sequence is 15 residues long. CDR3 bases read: TGTGCCAGCAGTGACTCAGGGACAGGGGCTGATGGC. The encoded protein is CASSDSGTGADG. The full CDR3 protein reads CASSDSGTGADGYTF.